This T cell receptor beta chain was captured by sequencing in a study of OX40 agonist ivuxolimab in advanced cancers. This clone turned up a few times. CDR3 size: 17 residues. V was clipped by 1 base and J by 2 bases; unmatched bases: 3. CDR1 is SGHTA, CDR2 FQGNSA, per germline. Sequencing used immunoSEQ multiplex PCR; TCRdb keeps in-frame clones, though not all of them. The table shows about 77,000 clones, with about 84% occurring only once. This clonotype originated in an adult with an advanced solid tumor such as melanoma, head and neck, liver or kidney cancer. This chain links TRBV7-2 with TRBJ2-5; 14 bases match TRBD2. Sequencing used CD4+ or CD8+ T cells sorted from blood, obtained in a trial of the OX40 agonist ivuxolimab. CDR3: CASSLGGLAGEQETQYF. The CDR3 nucleotides read TGTGCCAGCAGCTTAGGGGGACTAGCGGGAGAACAAGAGACCCAGTACTTC. Based on the CDR3 plus reference TRBV7-2 and TRBJ2-5, the full variable domain is GAGVSQSPSNKVTEKGKDVELRCDPISGHTALYWYRQSLGQGLEFLIYFQGNSAPDKSGLPSDRFSAERTGGSVSTLTIQRTQQEDSAVYLCASSLGGLAGEQETQYFGPGTRLLVL.